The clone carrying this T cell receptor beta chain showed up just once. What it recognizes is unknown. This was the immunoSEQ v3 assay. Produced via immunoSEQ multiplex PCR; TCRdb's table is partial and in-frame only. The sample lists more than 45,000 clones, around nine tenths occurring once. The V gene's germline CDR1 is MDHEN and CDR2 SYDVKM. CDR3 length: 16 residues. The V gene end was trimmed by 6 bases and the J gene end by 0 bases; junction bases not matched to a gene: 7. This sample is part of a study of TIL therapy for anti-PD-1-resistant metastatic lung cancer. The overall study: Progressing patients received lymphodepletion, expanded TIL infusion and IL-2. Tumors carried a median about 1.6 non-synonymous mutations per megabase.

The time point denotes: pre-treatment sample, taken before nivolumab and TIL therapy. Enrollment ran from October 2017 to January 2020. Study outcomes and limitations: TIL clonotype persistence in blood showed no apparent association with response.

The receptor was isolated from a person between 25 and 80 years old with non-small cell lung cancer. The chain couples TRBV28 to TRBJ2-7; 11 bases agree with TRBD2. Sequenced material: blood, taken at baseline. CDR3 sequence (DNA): TGTGCCAGCAGACCTACGGGACTAGCGGTCTCCTACGAGCAGTACTTC. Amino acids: CASRPTGLAVSYEQYF.